Following are 19 T cell receptor beta chains from one sample sequenced in a study of shared clonotypes between healthy human individuals. The assay was immunoSEQ multiplex PCR, and TCRdb's table has in-frame clones only and misses some. The sample records millions of clones, roughly 92% being singletons. The specimen sequenced was naive CD4+ T cells sorted from blood. Subset given: CD45RA+ positively selected. These receptors all stem from a man aged 18 to 30 in good health.

The chain uses TRBV11-2 and TRBJ2-3; D call uncertain. Germline CDR1 and CDR2: SGHAT and FQNNGV. Trimming shortened V by 5 bases and J by 0 bases, and 12 bases separated the two germline ends. The CDR3 runs to 15 residues. The CDR3 reads CASSAPRSSTDTQYF. The CDR3 bases are TGTGCCAGCAGCGCCCCCCGATCCAGCACAGATACGCAGTATTTT.

The rearrangement uses TRBV18 and TRBJ2-7; D is possibly TRBD1 (6 bases). Germline loops: CDR1 KGHSH, CDR2 LQKENI. Trimming took off 3 bases at V and 1 base at J, with 16 bases between the two ends. There are 16 residues in the CDR3. CDR3 in amino acids: CASSPRQANESYEQYF. The CDR3 bases are TGTGCCAGCTCACCGCGACAGGCCAACGAGTCCTACGAGCAGTACTTC.

This clone was seen only once. Other DNA sequences from this sample encode an identical CDR3 as well. The genes are TRBV5-1 and TRBJ2-7; tentative D call: TRBD2 (5 bases). The CDR3 covers 14 residues. Germline CDR1 is SGHRS and CDR2 is YFSETQ. The V end lost 0 bases, the J end lost 3 bases, and 10 bases lay between the germline ends. CDR3 amino acids: CASSLVAGNYEQYF. The CDR3 bases are TGCGCCAGCAGCTTGGTGGCGGGCAACTACGAGCAGTACTTC.

This clone appeared a single time. This chain uses TRBV6-5 with TRBJ1-2; D is undetermined. CDR1 and CDR2 (germline): MNHEY, SVGAGI. CDR3 length: 13 residues. V was trimmed by 2 bases and J by 4 bases, leaving 8 bases between them. For the CDR3, the DNA is TGTGCCAGCAGTTACGCGACATCCTATGGCTACACCTTC. It is translated as CASSYATSYGYTF.

This clone was counted between two and nine times. V usage is TRBV4-1 and J usage is TRBJ1-6; unclear D gene. Germline V gene lookup returns CDR1 MGHRA and CDR2 YSYEKL. This CDR3 comprises 16 residues. The V end lost 7 bases, the J end lost 7 bases, and 20 bases lay between the germline ends. CDR3 sequence (DNA): TGCGCCAGCACTGCAGCTGAGACACTTTCCAATTCACCCCTCCACTTT. Encoded protein: CASTAAETLSNSPLHF.

This clone came up once. The V and J genes are TRBV5-6 and TRBJ2-3; weak D call: TRBD1 (5 bases). Trimming pared 4 bases from V and 0 bases from J, leaving 12 bases between. Germline V gene lookup returns CDR1 SGHDT and CDR2 YYEEEE. The CDR3 totals 15 residues. CDR3 loop: CASSTKTASTDTQYF. CDR3 nucleotide sequence: TGTGCCAGCAGCACCAAGACAGCAAGCACAGATACGCAGTATTTT. The full variable domain, its missing parts supplied by reference TRBV5-6 and TRBJ2-3, is DAGVTQSPTHLIKTRGQQVTLRCSPKSGHDTVSWYQQALGQGPQFIFQYYEEEERQRGNFPDRFSGHQFPNYSSELNVNALLLGDSALYLCASSTKTASTDTQYFGPGTRLTVL.

This clone has only a few counts. The chain recombines TRBV30 with TRBJ1-3; D is ambiguous. Germline V gene data show CDR1 as GTSNPN and CDR2 as SVGIG (reference sequence). The CDR3 is made up of 12 amino acids. V lost 0 bases to trimming and J lost 4 bases, with 4 bases between them. CDR3 bases: TGTGCCTGGAGTGTAGACGGAAACACCATATATTTT. It yields the protein CAWSVDGNTIYF.

The rearrangement uses TRBV30 and TRBJ2-7, with TRBD1 identical over 8 bases. The V gene end was trimmed by 2 bases and the J gene end by 3 bases; junction bases not matched to a gene: 15. The CDR3 is 17 residues long. Germline lookup yields CDR1 GTSNPN and CDR2 SVGIG (reference sequence). The CDR3 reads CAWSKGRGPNRGYEQYF. For the CDR3, the DNA is TGTGCCTGGAGTAAGGGCAGGGGGCCCAATAGGGGCTACGAGCAGTACTTC.

The chain is built from TRBV10-2 and TRBJ2-5; 9 positions match TRBD2. The germline CDR1 and CDR2 sequences are WSHSY and SAAADI. The CDR3 spans 15 residues. The V gene end was trimmed by 8 bases and the J gene end by 1 base; junction bases not matched to a gene: 8. For the CDR3, the DNA is TGCGCCAGCCATCCCAGCGGGGGGATCCAAGAGACCCAGTACTTC. This sequence encodes CASHPSGGIQETQYF.

This chain uses TRBV28 with TRBJ1-1; D is perhaps TRBD1 (5 bases). V shed 2 bases and J shed 11 bases, with 15 bases lying between them. CDR1 and CDR2 from the germline V gene are MDHEN and SYDVKM. The CDR3 is 13 residues long. In nucleotides, the CDR3 is TGTGCCAGCAGTTTAGGGACGCCGGCCTTGGCTTTCTTT. This encodes CASSLGTPALAFF.

The chain links TRBV4-3 to TRBJ2-6; D could derive from TRBD1 or TRBD2 (5 bases each). CDR1 and CDR2 from the germline V gene are LGHNA and YSLEER. CDR3 size: 16 residues. The V gene lost 0 bases and the J gene lost 13 bases, with 19 bases spanning the gap. The CDR3 sequence is CASSQDLGTALIVLTF. The CDR3 nucleotides read TGCGCCAGCAGCCAAGATTTGGGGACGGCACTTATAGTCCTGACTTTC.

This sequence joins TRBV6-1 and TRBJ2-7; D might be TRBD1 (6 bases). The CDR3 covers 15 residues. The V gene lost 1 base and the J gene lost 4 bases, with 14 bases spanning the gap. The germline CDR1 and CDR2 sequences are MNHNS and SASEGT. The CDR3 loop reads CASSEGTVPPYEQYF. The DNA for the CDR3 is TGTGCCAGCAGTGAAGGGACAGTACCCCCGTACGAGCAGTACTTC.

The gene calls are TRBV28 and TRBJ2-5, with D possibly being TRBD1 (6 bases). The germline V gene has CDR1 MDHEN and CDR2 SYDVKM. CDR3 size: 14 residues. V gave up 2 bases and J gave up 4 bases, with 11 bases separating them. This chain's CDR3 is CASSLPQGRETQYF. CDR3 coding DNA: TGTGCCAGCAGTTTACCACAGGGTCGAGAGACCCAGTACTTC.

The V gene is TRBV7-2, the J gene TRBJ2-7, with 9 bases fitting TRBD1. From germline, CDR1 is SGHTA and CDR2 FQGNSA. The CDR3 loop spans 15 amino acids. With 1 base clipped from V and 7 bases from J, the junction kept 8 bases outside the gene matches. The CDR3 coding sequence is TGTGCCAGCAGCTTAGGTTTACAGGGGGCGCGTGAGCAGTACTTC. Encoded protein: CASSLGLQGAREQYF.

The chain has TRBV5-1 and TRBJ2-5, with D tentatively TRBD2 (6 bases). Germline V gives CDR1 SGHRS, CDR2 YFSETQ. Trimming removed 0 bases from V and 4 bases from J, with 13 bases in between. There are 15 residues in the CDR3. For the CDR3, the DNA is TGCGCCAGCAGCTTGGCTAGCGATTCAAGAGAGACCCAGTACTTC. As protein: CASSLASDSRETQYF. The entire variable domain, with the rest obtained from reference TRBV5-1 and TRBJ2-5, is as follows: KAGVTQTPRYLIKTRGQQVTLSCSPISGHRSVSWYQQTPGQGLQFLFEYFSETQRNKGNFPGRFSGRQFSNSRSEMNVSTLELGDSALYLCASSLASDSRETQYFGPGTRLLVL.

The gene calls are TRBV10-3 and TRBJ2-5; D gene ambiguous. The J call may be in error: the DNA end matches TRBJ2-7 better. CDR1 ENHRY and CDR2 SYGVKD come from the germline V gene. CDR3 length: 13 residues. CDR3 residues: CAISEAQFYEQYF. In DNA form, the CDR3 reads TGTGCCATCAGTGAGGCACAGTTCTACGAGCAGTACTTC.

The genes are TRBV28 and TRBJ1-5, with 8 bases aligning to TRBD1. Losses at the gene ends were 8 bases for V and 5 bases for J; bases not matched to a gene: 8. The CDR3 is made up of 14 amino acids. Germline CDR1 MDHEN, CDR2 SYDVKM. This chain's CDR3 is CASVRDRRYQPQHF. Here the CDR3 DNA reads TGTGCCAGCGTGAGGGACAGGAGATATCAGCCCCAGCATTTT.

This chain joins TRBV7-2 and TRBJ2-7; perhaps TRBD2 as D (5 bases). Trimming shortened V by 1 base and J by 3 bases, and 13 bases separated the two germline ends. This CDR3 is built from 15 residues. Germline V lookup: CDR1 SGHTA, CDR2 FQGNSA. The chain's CDR3 is CASSLEEELVYEQYF. CDR3 nucleotide sequence: TGTGCCAGCAGCTTAGAGGAGGAACTAGTCTACGAGCAGTACTTC.

For this clone: Other nucleotide sequences from this sample produce the same CDR3. CDR3 sequence: CASSTGSGNTIYF. The DNA of the CDR3 is TGTGCCAGCAGTACCGGCTCTGGAAACACCATATATTTT. V is TRBV6-5 and J is TRBJ1-3; no clear D. The germline V gene has CDR1 MNHEY and CDR2 SVGAGI. The germline V and J ends were trimmed by 5 bases and 0 bases, with 5 bases remaining between them. The CDR3 loop spans 13 amino acids.